One and the same sample provided the 27 T cell receptor beta chains below, sequenced in a study of blood T cell repertoires in COVID-19. Measured with immunoSEQ multiplex PCR; TCRdb has only the in-frame clones, and not every one. The repertoire holds about 210,000 clones, with approximately 90% as singletons. Sequenced material: peripheral blood. These receptors all come from a man aged 25-45 years with acute or convalescent COVID-19.

This clone was seen only once. The V gene is TRBV6-4, the J gene TRBJ2-2; a possible D gene is TRBD2 (6 bases). The germline V gene encodes CDR1 MRHNA and CDR2 SNTAGT. CDR3 length: 16 amino acids. V lost 1 base, J lost 4 bases, and 13 bases lay in between. Here the CDR3 reads CASSDFGGTRTGELFF. The DNA for the CDR3 is TGTGCCAGCAGTGACTTCGGGGGTACGCGCACCGGGGAGCTGTTTTTT.

A word on this clone: Other DNA variants within this sample encode the same CDR3. The V gene is TRBV5-1, the J gene TRBJ2-5, with D unclear. The CDR3 totals 12 residues. The V end was cut by 1 base, the J end by 3 bases, with 4 bases between. Germline CDR1 SGHRS, CDR2 YFSETQ. CDR3 sequence reads: CASSLPEETQYF. The CDR3 DNA reads as TGCGCCAGCAGCTTGCCAGAAGAGACCCAGTACTTC. The full variable domain, with the rest looked up from reference TRBV5-1 and TRBJ2-5, is KAGVTQTPRYLIKTRGQQVTLSCSPISGHRSVSWYQQTPGQGLQFLFEYFSETQRNKGNFPGRFSGRQFSNSRSEMNVSTLELGDSALYLCASSLPEETQYFGPGTRLLVL.

This clone was recorded once. V gene TRBV27 combines with J gene TRBJ1-5; D remains ambiguous. V lost 4 bases to trimming and J lost 0 bases, with 7 bases between them. This CDR3 spans 14 amino acids. Per germline, CDR1 MNHEY and CDR2 SMNVEV (reference sequence). The CDR3 protein is CASSSLNSNQPQHF. As DNA, the CDR3 is TGTGCCAGCAGTTCGCTAAATAGCAATCAGCCCCAGCATTTT.

This clone appeared a few times. The rearrangement joins TRBV15 to TRBJ2-3; TRBD2 matches 8 bases. This CDR3 spans 18 amino acids. Germline V CDR1 and CDR2: LNHNV, YYDKDF (reference sequence). With V trimmed by 0 bases and J by 5 bases, 13 bases remained unmatched. CDR3: CATSRDRDGGARVDTQYF. DNA of the CDR3: TGTGCCACCAGCAGAGATCGGGACGGGGGGGCGCGTGTAGATACGCAGTATTTT.

The V and J genes are TRBV6-6 and TRBJ2-3; no clear D. The germline CDR1 and CDR2 sequences are MNHNY and SVGAGI (reference sequence). CDR3 size: 14 residues. V lost 8 bases and J 5 bases, leaving 17 bases between the germline ends. CDR3 sequence (DNA): TGTGCCAGCGGCCCCCTTTCAGGCAGAGATACGCAGTATTTT. Translation: CASGPLSGRDTQYF.

This chain joins TRBV6-6 and TRBJ2-5; possible D gene TRBD1, 7 bases. Trimming took off 6 bases at V and 5 bases at J, with 16 bases between the two ends. Germline lookup yields CDR1 MNHNY and CDR2 SVGAGI (reference sequence). CDR3 length: 14 amino acids. The CDR3 region has the DNA TGTGCCAGCAGGGACCCGACAGGGACTGAGACCCAGTACTTC. Amino acids: CASRDPTGTETQYF.

V gene TRBV4-1 combines with J gene TRBJ2-1, with TRBD1 matching 7 bases. J gave up 7 bases and V 3 bases, and 6 bases lay outside the gene matches. CDR1 is MGHRA and CDR2 is YSYEKL in the germline V gene. The CDR3 length is 14 residues. As DNA, the CDR3 is TGCGCCAGCAGCCACATCAAGGGGGCAAATGAGCAGTTCTTC. Encoded protein: CASSHIKGANEQFF.

This chain links TRBV4-2 with TRBJ2-1; the match to TRBD2 covers 7 bases. Germline CDR1 and CDR2: LGHNA and YNFKEQ. V lost 4 bases to trimming and J lost 5 bases; unmatched junction nucleotides: 8. There are 15 residues in the CDR3. The CDR3 spells CASSLGTIGDNEQFF. For the CDR3, the DNA is TGTGCCAGCAGCCTTGGGACTATAGGTGACAATGAGCAGTTCTTC.

V gene TRBV2 combines with J gene TRBJ2-7, with 8 bases that match TRBD1. Per germline, CDR1 SNHLY and CDR2 FYNNEI. V trimming: 7 bases; J trimming: 6 bases; junction bases outside the gene matches: 11. The CDR3 has 14 residues. For the CDR3, the DNA is TGTGCCAGCATAGTAGACAGGGGATCTGGCGAGCAGTACTTC. Translating gives CASIVDRGSGEQYF.

This chain links TRBV5-1 with TRBJ2-1, with D possibly TRBD2 on 6 matching bases. CDR3 size: 15 residues. V dropped 0 bases and J dropped 6 bases, with 13 bases sitting between them. CDR1 and CDR2 (germline): SGHRS, YFSETQ. This CDR3 is CASSLVLAKVNEQFF. In nucleotides, the CDR3 is TGCGCCAGCAGCTTGGTTCTAGCGAAAGTCAATGAGCAGTTCTTC.

The V and J genes are TRBV2 and TRBJ1-5; D gene ambiguous. This CDR3 region has 16 residues. CDR1 SNHLY and CDR2 FYNNEI come from the germline V gene. Between the trimmed V and J ends, which lost 2 bases and 5 bases, there was a span of 16 bases. CDR3: CASSEFRGSLYQPQHF. CDR3 nucleotide sequence: TGTGCCAGCAGTGAATTCCGGGGATCGTTATATCAGCCCCAGCATTTT.

V and J are TRBV19 and TRBJ2-3; D gene unclear. V lost 5 bases and J 1 base, leaving 13 bases between the germline ends. The CDR3 has 15 residues. From germline, CDR1 is LNHDA and CDR2 SQIVND (reference sequence). The CDR3 region is CASSPTSPGTDTQYF. The CDR3 DNA sequence: TGTGCCAGTAGTCCTACGTCTCCCGGCACAGATACGCAGTATTTT.

The chain's CDR3 is CASSALTSGRGNEQFF. Written as DNA, the CDR3 is TGTGCCAGCAGCGCTCTTACTAGCGGGAGGGGAAATGAGCAGTTCTTC. This chain joins TRBV7-2 and TRBJ2-1; 13 bases fit TRBD2. The trim removed 5 bases at V and 7 bases at J, leaving 8 bases unmatched. The CDR3 totals 16 residues. Germline lookup yields CDR1 SGHTA and CDR2 FQGNSA.

This chain connects TRBV7-9 to TRBJ2-5; 12 bases line up with TRBD2. Germline lookup yields CDR1 SEHNR and CDR2 FQNEAQ (reference sequence). V trimming: 5 bases; J trimming: 4 bases; junction bases outside the gene matches: 5. This CDR3 region has 15 residues. The CDR3 nucleotides read TGTGCCAGCAGCAAGACTAGCGGGGGACGAGAGACCCAGTACTTC. This translates into CASSKTSGGRETQYF.

The rearrangement joins TRBV18 to TRBJ2-7; 7 bases agree with TRBD1. The CDR3 has 13 amino acids. Per germline, CDR1 KGHSH and CDR2 LQKENI. J was trimmed by 7 bases and V by 3 bases; bases with no gene match: 6. DNA for the CDR3: TGTGCCAGCTCACCCTCGACAGGGAGTGAGCAGTACTTC. It yields the protein CASSPSTGSEQYF.

The sample holds one count of this clone. The genes are TRBV29-1 and TRBJ2-5; no definite D call. Trimming took 7 bases from V and 1 from J, leaving 10 bases between them. The CDR3 contains 12 residues. Germline V gives CDR1 SQVTM, CDR2 ANQGSEA. CDR3 loop: CSARHGQETQYF. For the CDR3, the DNA is TGCAGCGCCCGACACGGCCAAGAGACCCAGTACTTC.

The chain joins TRBV7-8 to TRBJ1-1, with TRBD1 matching 11 bases. J gave up 4 bases and V 5 bases, and 6 bases lay outside the gene matches. In germline, CDR1 is SGHVS, CDR2 FQNEAQ. The CDR3 sequence is 15 residues long. Here the CDR3 DNA reads TGTGCCAGCAGCATTGGGACAGGGGGGGGCACTGAAGCTTTCTTT. It codes for CASSIGTGGGTEAFF.

The chain has TRBV21-1 and TRBJ2-7; the DNA was not used to check the table's D call, TRBD2. TRBV21-1 has pseudogene status. The CDR3 spans 16 residues. The CDR3 DNA is TGTGCCAGCAGCGTTAACCTGGGACTGGGGGCCTACGAGCAGTACTTC. Amino acids: CASSVNLGLGAYEQYF.

There are a few counts of this clone. The J gene is TRBJ2-1, the V gene TRBV28, with D uncertain. Germline CDR1 reads MDHEN; CDR2 reads SYDVKM. With 3 bases removed from V and 7 bases from J, the gap between germline ends came to 13 bases. This CDR3 is built from 14 residues. The CDR3 loop is CASSLFSPSNEQFF. In DNA, the CDR3 is TGTGCCAGCAGTTTGTTCTCCCCCTCGAATGAGCAGTTCTTC.

The J gene is TRBJ2-1, the V gene TRBV2; D ambiguous. The CDR3 length is 15 residues. V was cut by 5 bases and J by 0 bases, with 11 bases left in between. The germline V gene encodes CDR1 SNHLY and CDR2 FYNNEI. Here the CDR3 reads CASSRALSSYNEQFF. The CDR3 DNA reads as TGTGCCAGCAGTAGAGCATTAAGCTCCTACAATGAGCAGTTCTTC.

This clone was found a few times. This chain connects TRBV4-1 to TRBJ2-7, with 10 bases identical to TRBD2. This CDR3 region has 16 residues. V lost 1 base to trimming and J lost 2 bases; unmatched junction nucleotides: 5. From germline, CDR1 is MGHRA and CDR2 YSYEKL. CDR3 DNA: TGCGCCAGCAGCCAAGTCCCAGCGGGAGGGACCTACGAGCAGTACTTC. Its protein product is CASSQVPAGGTYEQYF.

Only one count was recorded for this clone. The chain combines TRBV4-1 with TRBJ1-3; D perhaps matches TRBD1 (6 bases). Trimming removed 3 bases from V and 2 bases from J, with 11 bases in between. There are 15 residues in the CDR3. Per the germline V gene, CDR1 is MGHRA and CDR2 is YSYEKL. In nucleotides, the CDR3 is TGCGCCAGCAGCCACCAACAGGGTGCTGGAAACACCATATATTTT. Translating it yields CASSHQQGAGNTIYF.

The rearrangement links TRBV7-2 to TRBJ2-3, with a possible D match to TRBD2 (5 bases). The CDR3 covers 13 residues. The germline V and J ends were trimmed by 7 bases and 4 bases, with 12 bases remaining between them. Germline V lookup: CDR1 SGHTA, CDR2 FQGNSA. In nucleotides, the CDR3 is TGTGCCAGCAACAATTTAGCGTCAGATACGCAGTATTTT. This gives the protein CASNNLASDTQYF.

This clone was counted once. The chain couples TRBV24-1 to TRBJ1-1; D remains ambiguous. This CDR3 has 14 residues. Germline-derived CDR1 and CDR2 are KGHDR and SFDVKD. V lost 8 bases and J 3 bases, leaving 15 bases between the germline ends. CDR3 region: CATKFLLRDTEAFF. In DNA form, the CDR3 reads TGTGCCACCAAATTCCTCTTGAGGGACACTGAAGCTTTCTTT.

This chain joins TRBV19 and TRBJ1-2; TRBD1 aligns across 8 bases. The germline V gene encodes CDR1 LNHDA and CDR2 SQIVND (reference sequence). This CDR3 is 15 amino acids long. With V trimmed by 7 bases and J by 5 bases, 12 bases remained unmatched. The CDR3 region is CASMTPDRDGYGYTF. For the CDR3, the DNA is TGTGCCAGTATGACCCCGGACAGGGACGGGTATGGCTACACCTTC.

The chain links TRBV24-1 to TRBJ2-3; D is possibly TRBD2 (6 bases). The V end lost 4 bases, the J end lost 3 bases, and 10 bases lay between the germline ends. The CDR3 extends over 14 amino acids. Germline CDR1 reads KGHDR; CDR2 reads SFDVKD. DNA for the CDR3: TGTGCCACCAGTGACCCGGGAGCGACAGATACGCAGTATTTT. This gives the protein CATSDPGATDTQYF.

The chain carries TRBV21-1 and TRBJ2-7; the table assigns TRBD2, which was not confirmed against the DNA. TRBV21-1 represents a pseudogene. This CDR3 has 16 amino acids. The CDR3 here is CASSKAAAGDPYEQYF. The CDR3 DNA sequence: TGTGCCAGCAGCAAAGCGGCGGCGGGAGACCCCTACGAGCAGTACTTC.